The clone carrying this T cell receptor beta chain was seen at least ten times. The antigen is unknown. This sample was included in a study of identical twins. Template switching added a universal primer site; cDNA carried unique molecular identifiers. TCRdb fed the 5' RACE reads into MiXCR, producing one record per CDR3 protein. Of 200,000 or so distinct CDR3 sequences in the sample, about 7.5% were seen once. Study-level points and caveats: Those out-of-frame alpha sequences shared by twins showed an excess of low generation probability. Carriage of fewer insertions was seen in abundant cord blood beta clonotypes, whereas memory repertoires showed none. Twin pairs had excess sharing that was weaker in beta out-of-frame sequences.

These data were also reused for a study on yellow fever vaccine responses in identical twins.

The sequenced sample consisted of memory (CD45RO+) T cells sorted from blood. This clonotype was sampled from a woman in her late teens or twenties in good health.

CDR3 in amino acids: CSAPRTSGRAVTQYF. CDR3 DNA sequence: TGCAGTGCTCCCCGGACTAGCGGGAGGGCAGTGACGCAGTATTTT. This rearrangement joins TRBV20-1 to TRBJ2-3, with 15 bases aligning to TRBD2. V gave up 5 bases and J gave up 9 bases; unmatched junction bases: 9. The CDR3 runs to 15 residues. Germline CDR1 reads DFQATT; CDR2 reads SNEGSKA (reference sequence).